These T cell receptor beta chains were read from a single sample in a study of cytomegalovirus exposure and HLA in healthy donors. Only in-frame clones appear in the TCRdb table, and some are missing; sequencing was by immunoSEQ multiplex PCR. The sample has about 200,000 clones, 82% seen once. The sample comprised PBMCs. These receptors were collected from a woman between 18 and 29 years old in good health and CMV-seronegative. CDR3s include the opening cysteine and the closing phenylalanine or tryptophan. D genes are given only for firm matches. Only part of the rows carry a size: once, few, many, or a class if the clone is expanded.

NA TRBJ1-4 NA TRBV18 CASSPRTTTNEKLFF TGTGCCAGCTCACCAAGGACAACAACTAATGAAAAACTGTTTTTT
NA TRBJ2-2 TRBD2 TRBV4-3 CASSQESGLAVLAGELFF TGCGCCAGCAGCCAAGAATCGGGCCTAGCGGTTCTTGCCGGGGAGCTGTTTTTT
NA TRBJ2-1 TRBD2 TRBV28 CASSFQTSGVNDNEQFF TGTGCCAGCAGTTTTCAGACTAGCGGAGTCAATGACAATGAGCAGTTCTTC
NA TRBJ2-5 NA TRBV5-3 CARRIAGFPIETQYF TGTGCCAGAAGGATCGCAGGGTTCCCCATAGAGACCCAGTACTTC
NA TRBJ1-5 NA TRBV19 CASRREGENQPQHF TGTGCCAGTAGACGGGAGGGGGAGAATCAGCCCCAGCATTTT
NA TRBJ1-1 TRBD1 TRBV5-1 CASSLVDRVLSEAFF TGCGCCAGCAGCTTGGTGGACAGGGTTTTATCTGAAGCTTTCTTT
NA TRBJ2-7 TRBD1 TRBV27 CASSALAQGAYEQYF TGTGCCAGCAGTGCTTTGGCCCAGGGGGCCTACGAGCAGTACTTC
few TRBJ1-1 NA TRBV27 CASSLGYGATEAFF TGTGCCAGCAGTTTGGGGTATGGGGCCACTGAAGCTTTCTTT
NA TRBJ2-7 TRBD1 TRBV30 CAWSQGADYEQYF TGTGCCTGGAGTCAGGGGGCGGATTACGAGCAGTACTTC
NA TRBJ1-1 NA TRBV28 CASSLTYDREAFF TGTGCCAGCAGTTTAACATATGACAGAGAAGCTTTCTTT
many TRBJ1-1 NA TRBV30 CAWREAGHTEAFF TGTGCCTGGCGTGAAGCGGGGCACACTGAAGCTTTCTTT
NA TRBJ2-7 NA TRBV21-1 CASSKCRDRDYEQYF TGTGCCAGCAGCAAATGCCGGGACAGGGACTACGAGCAGTACTTC
NA TRBJ1-2 TRBD1 TRBV14 CASSQAGTGGNGYTF TGTGCCAGCAGCCAGGCCGGAACAGGGGGCAATGGCTACACCTTC
NA TRBJ2-5 TRBD1 TRBV28 CASSPMTGVAETQYF TGTGCCAGCAGTCCGATGACAGGGGTAGCAGAGACCCAGTACTTC
NA TRBJ1-1 NA TRBV4-3 CASSQDPGGNTEAFF TGCGCCAGCAGCCAAGATCCAGGAGGGAACACTGAAGCTTTCTTT
NA TRBJ1-5 TRBD1 TRBV19 CASSSTGTGGNLRNQPQHF TGTGCCAGTAGTTCCACCGGGACAGGGGGCAATCTACGAAATCAGCCCCAGCATTTT
NA TRBJ2-3 NA TRBV9 CASSVWSLASTDTQYF TGTGCCAGCAGCGTATGGAGTTTGGCCAGCACAGATACGCAGTATTTT
NA TRBJ2-3 TRBD2 TRBV2 CASSAERLAATDTQYF TGTGCCAGCAGTGCCGAACGACTAGCAGCCACAGATACGCAGTATTTT
NA TRBJ1-2 NA TRBV18 CASSPREDLSNYGYTF TGTGCCAGCTCACCACGTGAGGATCTCTCTAACTATGGCTACACCTTC
NA TRBJ2-7 NA TRBV7-9 CASSLAVGHEQYF TGTGCCAGCAGCTTAGCCGTGGGGCACGAGCAGTACTTC
NA TRBJ1-5 NA TRBV7-2 CASSKTEYNQPQHF TGTGCCAGCAGCAAAACAGAATACAATCAGCCCCAGCATTTT
NA TRBJ1-1 TRBD1 TRBV10-1 CASSYEATGPTEAFF TGCGCCAGCAGTTATGAAGCGACAGGGCCCACTGAAGCTTTCTTT
NA TRBJ2-6 TRBD1 TRBV11-2 CASSPMGQGASGANVLTF TGTGCCAGCAGCCCCATGGGACAGGGGGCGTCTGGGGCCAACGTCCTGACTTTC
NA TRBJ1-2 TRBD1 TRBV19 CASREMGQLFNYGYTF TGTGCCAGTAGGGAGATGGGACAGCTATTTAACTATGGCTACACCTTC
NA TRBJ2-2 NA TRBV18 CASSPSQGNTGELFF TGTGCCAGCTCACCGTCACAGGGGAACACCGGGGAGCTGTTTTTT
NA TRBJ2-1 NA TRBV7-2 CASSLGFSVYNEQFF TGTGCCAGCAGCTTAGGTTTCAGCGTTTACAATGAGCAGTTCTTC